Presented here are 11 T cell receptor beta chains from one specimen sequenced in a study of cytomegalovirus exposure and HLA in healthy donors. Primers included in the PCR were 60 Vbeta and 13 Jbeta primers. Produced via immunoSEQ multiplex PCR; TCRdb's table is partial and in-frame only. This repertoire shows around 68,000 clones, roughly four fifths found once; its top ten account for around 7.4%. The sequenced sample was PBMCs. Receptors were obtained from a woman aged 25 to 39 in good health and CMV-seropositive.

The chain carries TRBV29-1 and TRBJ2-7; 10 nucleotides align to TRBD2. The CDR3 contains 14 residues. From germline, CDR1 is SQVTM and CDR2 ANQGSEA. Trimming at V came to 6 bases and at J to 4 bases, leaving 9 bases not matched to a gene. The CDR3 reads CSVATTSGPYEQYF. The DNA of the CDR3 is TGCAGCGTCGCTACGACTAGCGGGCCTTACGAGCAGTACTTC.

The chain has TRBV15 and TRBJ2-5, with TRBD1 as a possible D gene (6 bases). Germline V gene sequence: CDR1 LNHNV, CDR2 YYDKDF (reference sequence). The CDR3 runs to 16 residues. Between the trimmed V and J ends, which lost 6 bases and 4 bases, there was a span of 21 bases. This chain's CDR3 is CATRGGRGISGETQYF. The CDR3 DNA is TGTGCCACCAGAGGGGGAAGGGGTATATCGGGAGAGACCCAGTACTTC.

This clone was picked up a small number of times. The chain joins TRBV7-9 to TRBJ2-7; the match to TRBD2 covers 8 bases. The junction had 12 bases not matched to a gene; V was cut back by 7 bases and J by 7 bases. Germline V gives CDR1 SEHNR, CDR2 FQNEAQ (reference sequence). The CDR3 runs to 14 residues. The CDR3 reads CASTGGQLLGEQYF. In DNA, the CDR3 is TGTGCCAGCACGGGGGGGCAGCTGTTAGGGGAGCAGTACTTC.

As concerns this clone: At one end, the junction sequence differs from germline, possibly due to a read error. The rearrangement joins TRBV29-1 to TRBJ1-1, with 7 bases lining up with TRBD1. The CDR3 has 14 amino acids. Per germline, CDR1 SQVTM and CDR2 ANQGSEA. The CDR3, as DNA: TGCAGCGTGGAAGAGGACAGGTCTAACACTGAAGCTTTCTTT. Encoded protein: CSVEEDRSNTEAFF.

This chain uses TRBV27 with TRBJ1-4, with unresolved D. This CDR3 has 13 amino acids. CDR1 and CDR2 from the germline V gene are MNHEY and SMNVEV (reference sequence). V was trimmed by 5 bases and J by 5 bases, leaving 9 bases between them. The DNA of the CDR3 is TGTGCCAGCAGTCCCTACTTCAATGAAAAACTGTTTTTT. It yields the protein CASSPYFNEKLFF.

The chain has TRBV9 and TRBJ2-1; a possible D gene is TRBD2 (5 bases). Germline CDR1 SGDLS, CDR2 YYNGEE. The ends were cut back, 0 bases at V and 6 bases at J, with 16 bases in the middle. The CDR3 is 16 amino acids. As DNA, the CDR3 is TGTGCCAGCAGCGTAGCTAGCTCTTTAGTTCCCAATGAGCAGTTCTTC. Its protein product is CASSVASSLVPNEQFF.

CDR3 nucleotide sequence: TGTGCCAGCAGCCAAGGGACTTCGGCGGGAGGGCATGAGACCCAGTACTTC. Protein sequence: CASSQGTSAGGHETQYF. J is TRBJ2-5 and V is TRBV4-2; 9 nucleotides match TRBD2. Germline CDR1 and CDR2: LGHNA and YNFKEQ. The CDR3 has 17 amino acids. V shed 1 base, J shed 5 bases, and the junction held 11 bases outside the gene matches.

This clone was counted only a few times. This chain links TRBV11-1 with TRBJ2-7; TRBD2 matches at 11 bases. V lost 4 bases to trimming and J lost 2 bases; unmatched junction nucleotides: 4. This CDR3 spans 15 amino acids. Germline CDR1 SGHAT, CDR2 FQDESV (reference sequence). The CDR3 is CASSWGLAATYEQYF. For the CDR3, the DNA is TGTGCCAGCAGCTGGGGACTAGCGGCGACCTACGAGCAGTACTTC.

This chain uses TRBV18 with TRBJ2-1, with 10 bases that match TRBD2. V shed 3 bases, J shed 7 bases, and the junction held 12 bases outside the gene matches. From germline, CDR1 is KGHSH and CDR2 LQKENI. This CDR3 contains 17 residues. CDR3 sequence reads: CASSPDSSGSPPNEQFF. CDR3 coding DNA: TGTGCCAGCTCACCGGACTCTAGCGGGAGTCCCCCTAATGAGCAGTTCTTC.

V is TRBV28 and J is TRBJ2-1; a weak D match, TRBD1 (6 bases). The V gene's germline CDR1 is MDHEN and CDR2 SYDVKM. The CDR3 runs 15 residues. Trimming pared 5 bases from V and 4 bases from J, leaving 15 bases between. DNA of the CDR3: TGTGCCAGCAGTATAGAGATAGGGGGATACAATGAGCAGTTCTTC. This gives the protein CASSIEIGGYNEQFF. Supplemented by reference TRBV28 and TRBJ2-1, the full variable domain reads DVKVTQSSRYLVKRTGEKVFLECVQDMDHENMFWYRQDPGLGLRLIYFSYDVKMKEKGDIPEGYSVSREKKERFSLILESASTNQTSMYLCASSIEIGGYNEQFFGPGTRLTVL.

The V gene is TRBV7-9, the J gene TRBJ1-5, with D hard to call. CDR3 length: 15 residues. V dropped 6 bases and J dropped 7 bases, with 19 bases sitting between them. CDR1 is SEHNR, CDR2 FQNEAQ, per germline (reference sequence). CDR3 nucleotide sequence: TGTGCCAGCAGTCCTAGGGAGGAGATATGCCAGCCCCAGCATTTT. Translating gives CASSPREEICQPQHF.